This TCR beta chain was recorded in a study of T cell repertoires in ileal Crohn's disease. The time point is: inflamed ileum from the surgical specimen. Sequenced by immunoSEQ multiplex PCR; TCRdb stores in-frame clones only, minus some. The table lists about 1,900 clones, less than 90% of them singletons, with around a sixth in the top ten. This CDR3 contains 15 residues. The V and J ends lost 6 bases and 3 bases, in that order; junction bases with no gene match: 8. CDR1 SGHAT and CDR2 FQNNGV come from the germline V gene. V gene TRBV11-2 combines with J gene TRBJ1-2, with TRBD1 matching over 9 bases. The sequenced sample was ileal tissue. This receptor was obtained from an adult with Crohn's disease. Written as DNA, the CDR3 is TGTGCCAGCAGGGGGAACCGGGACAGGGACTATGGCTACACCTTC. It codes for CASRGNRDRDYGYTF.